This T cell receptor (beta chain) came from a study of T-cell reconstitution after alpha-beta-depleted transplantation in children. General study results and limits: Counts and diversity of T cells one year after transplant came mostly from newly produced T cells.

The CDR3 is 15 residues long. V lost 2 bases and J lost 3; bases outside the gene matches: 4. Germline V gives CDR1 MNHEY, CDR2 SVGAGI. In regard to this clonotype: The antigen is unknown.

During its preparation, the TCRbeta library received unique molecular identifiers. One entry per CDR3 protein, called by TCRdb with MiXCR from the PCR reads. The sample has 500,000 or so distinct CDR3 sequences; about an eighth are singletons. Sequencing used PBMCs, mostly from graft donor cells, obtained 180 days after TCRalphabeta/CD19-depleted stem cell transplant. The clonotype comes from a female patient aged 2-15 years who had a stem cell transplant for aplastic anemia, so the T cells may come from the graft donor. The chain employs TRBV6-5 and TRBJ2-3, with 8 bases identical to TRBD1. CDR3 bases: TGTGCCAGCAGTTACAGTAGGGACAGGACAGATACGCAGTATTTT. This encodes CASSYSRDRTDTQYF.